Following are 30 T cell receptor beta chains from one sample sequenced in a study of cytomegalovirus exposure and HLA in healthy donors (TCRdb year 2017). The receptor library was made with the immunoSEQ multiplex PCR assay. TCRdb re-hosts the immuneACCESS table, in-frame sequences only. Its copies lack some clones; in the studies checked, an unresolved V gene accounts for under half of them, and the cause for the rest is not known. A total of some 70,000 clones appear in this sample, around four fifths of them only once. Approximately 3% of the sample lies in the top ten. Sequencing was performed on PBMCs. Receptor source: a man aged 30-40 years in good health and CMV-seronegative.

The chain links TRBV5-1 to TRBJ2-7, with TRBD1 matching over 8 bases. V lost 4 bases to trimming and J lost 2 bases; unmatched junction nucleotides: 8. The CDR3 length is 15 residues. CDR1 is SGHRS, CDR2 YFSETQ, per germline. The CDR3, as DNA: TGCGCCAGCAGCGTAGGGACAGGAAGAACCTACGAGCAGTACTTC. It codes for CASSVGTGRTYEQYF. Using reference TRBV5-1 and TRBJ2-7 for the parts outside the CDR3, the full variable domain is KAGVTQTPRYLIKTRGQQVTLSCSPISGHRSVSWYQQTPGQGLQFLFEYFSETQRNKGNFPGRFSGRQFSNSRSEMNVSTLELGDSALYLCASSVGTGRTYEQYFGPGTRLTVT.

This clone was observed a few times. The CDR3 is CASTHKGIAGDGDTQYF. As DNA, the CDR3 is TGTGCCAGCACTCATAAAGGGATAGCGGGAGACGGGGATACGCAGTATTTT. V gene TRBV4-2 combines with J gene TRBJ2-3, with TRBD2 matching over 9 bases. The J segment lost 6 bases and the V segment lost 7 bases, leaving 17 bases of the junction unmatched. CDR1 is LGHNA and CDR2 is YNFKEQ in the germline V gene. The CDR3 extends over 17 amino acids.

This chain joins TRBV4-1 and TRBJ1-1, with 8 bases aligning to TRBD1. This CDR3 comprises 15 residues. V lost 1 base, J lost 8 bases, and 9 bases stayed unmatched. Per germline, CDR1 MGHRA and CDR2 YSYEKL. As DNA, the CDR3 is TGCGCCAGCAGCCAAGCGGAAATCAGGGGGCTAGAAGCTTTCTTT. Its protein product is CASSQAEIRGLEAFF.

The V call is TRBV4-2, the J call TRBJ1-3, with 8 bases matching TRBD1. The junction had 6 bases not matched to a gene; V was cut back by 4 bases and J by 1 base. The CDR3 covers 16 residues. Per the germline V gene, CDR1 is LGHNA and CDR2 is YNFKEQ. The CDR3 sequence: CASSRPRTGSGNTIYF. Written as DNA, the CDR3 is TGTGCCAGCAGCCGACCTAGGACAGGGTCTGGAAACACCATATATTTT.

The chain recombines TRBV7-3 with TRBJ2-7; perhaps TRBD1 as D (6 bases). The CDR3 is made up of 15 amino acids. Trimming took 5 bases from V and 8 from J, leaving 22 bases between them. The V gene's germline CDR1 is SGHTA and CDR2 FQGTGA. CDR3 protein: CASSPSGTGTFKQYF. In nucleotides, the CDR3 is TGTGCCAGCAGCCCCTCGGGGACCGGGACATTTAAGCAGTACTTC.

The CDR3 DNA is TGCGCCAGCAGTCAAGGGGACTGGACCTACGAGCAGTACGTC. It translates to CASSQGDWTYEQYV. The chain uses TRBV23-1 and TRBJ2-7, with D perhaps matching TRBD2 (6 bases). TRBV23-1 is an ORF for which the function is uncertain. V was cut by 2 bases and J by 2 bases, with 10 bases left in between. This CDR3 is 14 amino acids long.

The gene calls are TRBV5-1 and TRBJ2-1; a weak D match, TRBD2 (5 bases). V was trimmed by 7 bases and J by 7 bases, leaving 12 bases between them. Germline CDR1 is SGHRS and CDR2 is YFSETQ. The CDR3 is 12 residues long. The CDR3 region is CASLGGGNEQFF. The CDR3 DNA follows: TGCGCCAGCCTCGGAGGTGGTAATGAGCAGTTCTTC.

Concerning this clone itself: The germline gene is not matched at one end of the junction; a read error may be the cause. The rearrangement joins TRBV2 to TRBJ2-1; 8 bases are shared with TRBD2. Germline CDR1 SNHLY, CDR2 FYNNEI. There are 11 residues in the CDR3. The CDR3 DNA reads as TGTGCCAGCAGTGGAAAGCGGGAGCGGTTCTTC. Its translation is CASSGKRERFF.

In its sample, this clone was seen a few times. The chain employs TRBV9 and TRBJ2-2, with D possibly being TRBD1 (5 bases). The CDR3 is made up of 17 amino acids. V was cut by 0 bases and J by 4 bases, with 16 bases left in between. Looked up from germline, CDR1 is SGDLS and CDR2 is YYNGEE. CDR3 amino acids: CASSVARQYYSTGELFF. In nucleotides, the CDR3 is TGTGCCAGCAGCGTAGCCAGACAGTATTATAGCACCGGGGAGCTGTTTTTT.

This chain connects TRBV6-5 to TRBJ1-5; D possibly corresponds to TRBD1 (5 bases). The CDR3 contains 13 residues. The V gene's germline CDR1 is MNHEY and CDR2 SVGAGI. Trimming took 2 bases from V and 7 from J, leaving 9 bases between them. CDR3: CASSYGRAQPQHF. DNA of the CDR3: TGTGCCAGCAGTTACGGCAGGGCCCAGCCCCAGCATTTT.

The chain links TRBV7-3 to TRBJ2-7, with D hard to call. Germline V gives CDR1 SGHTA, CDR2 FQGTGA. The CDR3 runs to 13 residues. V gave up 2 bases and J gave up 6 bases, with 11 bases separating them. CDR3: CASSLAERGEQYV. The CDR3 DNA sequence: TGTGCCAGCAGCTTAGCGGAGCGAGGCGAGCAGTACGTC.

V usage is TRBV4-3 and J usage is TRBJ1-5; D is possibly TRBD1 (6 bases). Germline assignment: CDR1 LGHNA and CDR2 YSLEER. CDR3 length equals 18 residues. With 3 bases removed from V and 2 bases from J, the gap between germline ends came to 20 bases. Written as DNA, the CDR3 is TGCGCCAGCAGCCAGGTCCTGATTGCGGGGGCAGGCAATCAGCCCCAGCATTTT. It encodes CASSQVLIAGAGNQPQHF.

This chain links TRBV5-1 with TRBJ2-1, with a tentative D call TRBD1 (6 bases). V gave up 4 bases and J gave up 7 bases, with 15 bases separating them. From germline, CDR1 is SGHRS and CDR2 YFSETQ. CDR3 size: 14 residues. Here the CDR3 DNA reads TGCGCCAGCAGCCAGGGGACATATAGGAATGAGCAGTTCTTC. Translation gives CASSQGTYRNEQFF.

The chain employs TRBV20-1 and TRBJ1-2, with D unclear. V gave up 1 base and J gave up 4 bases, with 4 bases separating them. The germline gives CDR1 DFQATT, CDR2 SNEGSKA (reference sequence). The CDR3 sequence is 11 residues long. CDR3 region: CSARVGYGYTF. The CDR3 region has the DNA TGCAGTGCTAGAGTCGGCTATGGCTACACCTTC.

The CDR3 nucleotides are TGTGCCAGCACCATTCCTGGACAGCCCTACGAGCAGTACTTC. As protein: CASTIPGQPYEQYF. V gene TRBV28 combines with J gene TRBJ2-7; maybe TRBD1 (6 bases). Germline CDR1 and CDR2: MDHEN and SYDVKM. The CDR3 length is 14 residues. V shed 7 bases and J shed 2 bases, with 15 bases lying between them.

This rearrangement joins TRBV7-9 to TRBJ2-7; TRBD1 is a possible D gene (5 bases). V lost 1 base and J 6 bases, leaving 13 bases between the germline ends. From germline, CDR1 is SEHNR and CDR2 FQNEAQ (reference sequence). CDR3 length equals 14 residues. The CDR3 coding sequence is TGTGCCAGCAGCTTAGGAGGATTTGGGGCCGAGCAGTACTTC. The encoded protein is CASSLGGFGAEQYF.

V is TRBV9 and J is TRBJ1-1, with a weak D call TRBD1 (5 bases). CDR3 size: 15 residues. Germline V gene data show CDR1 as SGDLS and CDR2 as YYNGEE. The germline V and J ends were trimmed by 1 base and 0 bases, with 10 bases remaining between them. The CDR3 bases are TGTGCCAGCAGCGTACAACGGGGGGTGAACACTGAAGCTTTCTTT. Amino acids: CASSVQRGVNTEAFF.

This clone has more than one count but fewer than ten. Within the sample, other DNA sequences also encode this same CDR3. V gene TRBV28 combines with J gene TRBJ2-7; D uncertain. The CDR3 is made up of 10 amino acids. Germline values: CDR1 MDHEN, CDR2 SYDVKM. With 6 bases removed from V and 3 bases from J, the gap between germline ends came to 3 bases. The CDR3 is CASSRYEQYF. CDR3 sequence (DNA): TGTGCCAGCAGCCGCTACGAGCAGTACTTC.

The gene calls are TRBV5-4 and TRBJ2-1; 11 nucleotides line up with TRBD1. With V trimmed by 4 bases and J by 8 bases, 11 bases remained unmatched. The CDR3 runs 16 residues. The germline CDR1 and CDR2 sequences are SGHNT and YYREEE (reference sequence). In DNA, the CDR3 is TGTGCCAGCAGCCTTCCCGGGACAGGGGGAAACTATGAGCAGTTCTTC. Translating it yields CASSLPGTGGNYEQFF.

This chain links TRBV6-5 with TRBJ1-6; tentatively, D is TRBD1 (5 bases). CDR1 is MNHEY, CDR2 SVGAGI, per germline. Trimming removed 8 bases at V and 4 bases at J, with 12 bases between. CDR3 length: 14 amino acids. This chain's CDR3 is CASSGGIYNSPLHF. CDR3 nucleotides: TGTGCCAGCTCCGGGGGAATTTATAATTCACCCCTCCACTTT.

This sequence joins TRBV9 and TRBJ2-2; possibly TRBD1 for D (5 bases). The germline gives CDR1 SGDLS, CDR2 YYNGEE. The CDR3 contains 16 residues. V lost 0 bases and J 0 bases, leaving 9 bases between the germline ends. As DNA, the CDR3 is TGTGCCAGCAGCGTAGCGACAGCACCGAACACCGGGGAGCTGTTTTTT. Its translation: CASSVATAPNTGELFF.

This chain connects TRBV6-6 to TRBJ2-7; D not certain. Between the trimmed V and J ends, which lost 6 bases and 3 bases, there was a span of 12 bases. This CDR3 has 13 residues. Germline V gene sequence: CDR1 MNHNY, CDR2 SVGAGI (reference sequence). CDR3 coding DNA: TGTGCCAGCAGAGGGTCTGAGGACTACGAGCAGTACGTC. This codes for CASRGSEDYEQYV.

The genes are TRBV7-3 and TRBJ1-3, with a weak D call TRBD1 (6 bases). The ends were cut back, 5 bases at V and 2 bases at J, with 16 bases in the middle. Per the germline V gene, CDR1 is SGHTA and CDR2 is FQGTGA. This CDR3 spans 16 amino acids. The CDR3 here is CASSPPGGRAGNTIYF. Here the CDR3 DNA reads TGTGCCAGCAGCCCTCCGGGGGGGCGAGCTGGAAACACCATATATTTT.

This rearrangement joins TRBV28 to TRBJ1-1, with TRBD1 matching over 8 bases. Germline trimming cut 5 bases from V and 11 bases from J; bases unmatched to any gene: 7. Germline CDR1 and CDR2: MDHEN and SYDVKM. The CDR3 sequence is 12 residues long. The DNA of the CDR3 is TGTGCCAGCAGTCACGACAGGGGTAGGGCTTTCTTT. As protein: CASSHDRGRAFF.

The V and J genes are TRBV7-2 and TRBJ2-7; D gene uncertain. The CDR3 has 12 residues. The germline gives CDR1 SGHTA, CDR2 FQGNSA. V shed 2 bases and J shed 7 bases, with 9 bases lying between them. The CDR3 region has the DNA TGTGCCAGCAGCTTAACCGGAGTAGAGCAGTACTTC. Amino acid sequence: CASSLTGVEQYF.

The gene calls are TRBV7-2 and TRBJ2-7; 9 bases fit TRBD2. V shed 3 bases, J shed 1 base, and the junction held 1 base outside the gene matches. This CDR3 is built from 14 residues. Germline assignment: CDR1 SGHTA and CDR2 FQGNSA. CDR3 in amino acids: CASSFGLASYEQYV. CDR3 in DNA: TGTGCCAGCAGCTTCGGACTAGCGTCCTACGAGCAGTACGTC.

The chain has TRBV4-3 and TRBJ2-3, with TRBD1 as a possible D gene (6 bases). This CDR3 spans 15 amino acids. CDR1 is LGHNA and CDR2 is YSLEER in the germline V gene. V dropped 3 bases and J dropped 2 bases, with 12 bases sitting between them. CDR3 loop: CASSQQGTPTDTQYF. For the CDR3, the DNA is TGCGCCAGCAGCCAGCAGGGGACCCCCACAGATACGCAGTATTTT.

This clone showed up many times. The rearrangement joins TRBV4-2 to TRBJ1-6, with D possibly being TRBD1 (5 bases). V shed 0 bases and J shed 0 bases, with 15 bases lying between them. The V gene's germline CDR1 is LGHNA and CDR2 YNFKEQ. This CDR3 comprises 19 residues. CDR3 DNA sequence: TGTGCCAGCAGCCAAGAACGGGCCAGGGTTGGCTCCTATAATTCACCCCTCCACTTT. It translates to CASSQERARVGSYNSPLHF.

The chain is built from TRBV10-3 and TRBJ2-5; TRBD1 might be the D (6 bases). The CDR3 totals 14 residues. Trimming stripped 8 bases from V and 1 base from J, with 14 bases between. Germline V CDR1 and CDR2: ENHRY, SYGVKD. Here the CDR3 DNA reads TGTGCCATCGGTGGCAGGGGATCCCAAGAGACCCAGTACTTC. As protein: CAIGGRGSQETQYF.

V usage is TRBV7-2 and J usage is TRBJ2-2, with 7 bases aligning to TRBD1. This CDR3 spans 17 amino acids. CDR1 is SGHTA, CDR2 FQGNSA, per germline. Germline trimming cut 3 bases from V and 8 bases from J; bases unmatched to any gene: 15. This CDR3 reads CASSLLTTGLSSGELFF. DNA of the CDR3: TGTGCCAGCAGCTTGTTGACGACAGGGCTTTCCTCTGGGGAGCTGTTTTTT.